The sequence of this T cell receptor (beta chain) was determined in a study of blood T cell repertoires in COVID-19. Germline lookup yields CDR1 SEHNR and CDR2 FQNEAQ (reference sequence). This CDR3 comprises 15 residues. V dropped 7 bases and J dropped 0 bases, with 13 bases sitting between them. Some clones are missing from TCRdb's copy, which holds only in-frame ones; the method was immunoSEQ multiplex PCR. Of about 250,000 clones detected, over 75% appear once; the ten largest clones hold about 1.6%. The TCR originated in a man in his forties who had recovered from COVID-19. The source material was PBMCs or T cells enriched from blood (not recorded which). V usage is TRBV7-9 and J usage is TRBJ2-1; D unresolved. The CDR3 loop is CASTPSYYSYNEQFF. CDR3 in DNA: TGTGCCAGCACCCCCTCATACTACTCCTACAATGAGCAGTTCTTC. Complete variable domain (other parts from reference TRBV7-9 and TRBJ2-1): DTGVSQNPRHKITKRGQNVTFRCDPISEHNRLYWYRQTLGQGPEFLTYFQNEAQLEKSRLLSDRFSAERPKGSFSTLEIQRTEQGDSAMYLCASTPSYYSYNEQFFGPGTRLTVL.